This paragraph reports one T cell receptor (beta chain). The antigen is undetermined. The data stem from a study of monozygotic twins with inflammatory bowel disease. Points from the study as a whole: Support was absent for any single strong signal or clonotype linked to IBD.

The V gene's germline CDR1 is MGHRA and CDR2 YSYEKL. This CDR3 is 15 amino acids long. TCRdb reprocessed the 5' RACE reads and keeps a single row for each CDR3 protein, giving no DNA. The table for this sample gives around 380,000 distinct CDR3 sequences. The chain links TRBV4-1 to TRBJ2-1; the TCRdb call, TRBD1, lacks DNA for checking. Material for sequencing was blood. The TCR was taken from a human donor with ulcerative colitis or Crohn's disease, or a healthy co-twin of an affected twin (not recorded which). CDR3 region: CASSRGFSSYNEQFF.